This entry describes one T cell receptor (beta chain). These data belong to a study of cytomegalovirus exposure and HLA in healthy donors. Vbeta (60) and Jbeta (13) primers were used in the PCR. Data came from immunoSEQ multiplex PCR; TCRdb stores just in-frame clones and leaves some out. Altogether over 75,000 clones are present, around four fifths being singletons, with the ten largest covering around 5.2%. In germline, CDR1 is DFQATT, CDR2 SNEGSKA (reference sequence). This CDR3 comprises 11 residues. Trimming took 6 bases from V and 4 from J, leaving 10 bases between them. The specimen was PBMCs. The sequence came from a woman aged 18-29 years in good health and CMV-seropositive. J is TRBJ2-7 and V is TRBV20-1; the D gene is possibly TRBD1 (6 bases). CDR3 coding DNA: TGCAGTGCCAAACAGGGATACGAGCAGTACTTC. Residues: CSAKQGYEQYF.